The rows below give T cell receptor beta chains drawn from one sample of a study of cytomegalovirus exposure and HLA in healthy donors. Profiled with immunoSEQ multiplex PCR; TCRdb holds only in-frame clones, not every one. In the table there are some 120,000 clones, 81% of which are singletons. Sequenced input: PBMCs. The receptors were sampled from a woman aged 40 to 50 in good health and CMV-seronegative. Each CDR3 is given with its conserved first and last residue. The D gene is left open where the match is weak. Size values are once, few and many counts, or a class for expanded clones, and some rows have none.

clone size | J gene | D gene | V gene | CDR3 protein | CDR3 DNA
- | TRBJ2-7 | TRBD2 | TRBV6-6 | CASSLKLAGGLYEQYF | TGTGCCAGCAGCCTAAAACTAGCGGGAGGCCTCTACGAGCAGTACTTC
- | TRBJ1-2 | - | TRBV29-1 | CSVGLGGDYGYTF | TGCAGCGTTGGTTTAGGAGGGGACTATGGCTACACCTTC
once | TRBJ2-1 | TRBD1 | TRBV19 | CASSSDRGFSYEQFF | TGTGCCAGTAGTAGTGACAGGGGATTTAGCTATGAGCAGTTCTTC
- | TRBJ2-7 | TRBD2 | TRBV15 | CATSGTSVAYEQYF | TGTGCCACCAGCGGGACTAGCGTAGCCTACGAGCAGTACTTC
once | TRBJ2-5 | - | TRBV28 | CASSPRTIQETQYF | TGTGCCAGCAGTCCTCGGACTATCCAAGAGACCCAGTACTTC
- | TRBJ2-5 | - | TRBV5-5 | CASSGGETQYF | TGTGCCAGCAGCGGAGGAGAGACCCAGTACTTC
- | TRBJ2-7 | - | TRBV7-2 | CASSQGRAYEQYF | TGTGCCAGCAGCCAGGGTCGTGCCTACGAGCAGTACTTC
- | TRBJ1-1 | TRBD1 | TRBV18 | CASSPDRGQGEAFF | TGTGCCAGCTCCCCAGACAGGGGGCAGGGTGAAGCTTTCTTT
few | TRBJ2-2 | - | TRBV2 | CASSKTGRGTGELFF | TGTGCCAGTTCTAAGACAGGGCGGGGAACCGGGGAGCTGTTTTTT
few | TRBJ1-2 | TRBD1 | TRBV29-1 | CSAQGAYGYTF | TGCAGCGCACAGGGGGCCTATGGCTACACCTTC
- | TRBJ2-1 | TRBD2 | TRBV7-3 | CASSQTGGPNNEQFF | TGTGCCAGCAGCCAAACGGGGGGACCAAACAATGAGCAGTTCTTC
- | TRBJ2-3 | - | TRBV6-1 | CASSDRVLTFTDTQYF | TGTGCCAGCAGTGACAGGGTCCTCACCTTCACAGATACGCAGTATTTT
few | TRBJ1-1 | - | TRBV5-1 | CASSSSGGRGTEAFF | TGCGCCAGCAGCTCTTCCGGTGGCAGGGGCACTGAAGCTTTCTTT
few | TRBJ1-5 | TRBD1 | TRBV6-5 | CACSRDRDQPQHF | TGTGCCTGCTCCCGGGACAGGGATCAGCCCCAGCATTTT
- | TRBJ1-6 | TRBD1 | TRBV2 | CASSGNRGFYNSPLHF | TGTGCCAGCAGTGGGAACAGGGGGTTCTATAATTCACCCCTCCACTTT
- | TRBJ2-6 | - | TRBV7-9 | CAPLLPGANVLTF | TGTGCCCCCCTACTACCTGGGGCCAACGTCCTGACTTTC
- | TRBJ2-3 | TRBD2 | TRBV25-1 | CASSRSSGETSTDTQYF | TGTGCCAGCAGTAGATCTAGCGGGGAGACTAGCACAGATACGCAGTATTTT
- | TRBJ2-5 | TRBD1 | TRBV7-2 | CASSPRTGTGETQYF | TGTGCCAGCAGCCCAAGGACAGGAACGGGAGAGACCCAGTACTTC
- | TRBJ2-3 | TRBD2 | TRBV5-1 | CASSPLWTSGSGGGDTQYF | TGCGCCAGCAGCCCCCTTTGGACTAGCGGGAGTGGGGGTGGAGATACGCAGTATTTT
- | TRBJ2-1 | TRBD2 | TRBV19 | CASSIDQGLAGVNEQFF | TGTGCCAGTAGTATAGATCAGGGACTAGCGGGAGTGAATGAGCAGTTCTTC
once | TRBJ2-5 | TRBD2 | TRBV7-9 | CASSPPGLAVLEQYF | TGTGCCAGCAGCCCTCCGGGACTAGCGGTCTTGGAGCAGTACTTC
- | TRBJ2-3 | TRBD1 | TRBV7-6 | CASSYRDRETDTQYF | TGTGCCAGCAGCTACCGGGACAGGGAGACAGATACGCAGTATTTT
few | TRBJ1-2 | - | TRBV6-1 | CATQYGYTF | TGTGCCACCCAGTATGGCTACACCTTC
- | TRBJ2-7 | TRBD2 | TRBV5-1 | CASSRREGRIVDEQYF | TGCGCCAGCAGCCGGCGGGAGGGCAGGATTGTTGACGAGCAGTACTTC
- | TRBJ2-2 | TRBD2 | TRBV5-4 | CASSIGGPGGELFF | TGTGCCAGCAGCATCGGAGGACCGGGAGGAGAGCTGTTTTTT
- | TRBJ2-7 | - | TRBV30 | CAWSVQSYEQYF | TGTGCCTGGAGTGTACAGTCCTACGAGCAGTACTTC
- | TRBJ2-5 | - | TRBV13 | CASSWDFSEQYF | TGTGCCAGCAGCTGGGACTTCTCGGAGCAGTACTTC
- | TRBJ1-1 | - | TRBV28 | CASSQPWWDGGTFEAFF | TGTGCCAGCAGCCAACCGTGGTGGGATGGGGGGACTTTTGAAGCTTTCTTT
- | TRBJ2-2 | - | TRBV7-9 | CASSLARRESNTGELFF | TGTGCCAGCAGCTTAGCGCGTCGGGAATCGAACACCGGGGAGCTGTTTTTT
- | TRBJ2-2 | TRBD2 | TRBV7-3 | CASSLTFAGGPTGELFF | TGTGCCAGCAGCTTAACGTTCGCGGGGGGGCCGACCGGGGAGCTGTTTTTT
- | TRBJ2-1 | TRBD1 | TRBV29-1 | CSVEGTGVGLVDEQFF | TGCAGCGTTGAGGGGACAGGGGTGGGACTAGTGGATGAGCAGTTCTTC
- | TRBJ2-3 | - | TRBV18 | CASSLSDTADTQYF | TGTGCCAGCTCACTGAGTGACACCGCAGATACGCAGTATTTT
few | TRBJ2-7 | - | TRBV7-9 | CASSLKVELGARRQYF | TGTGCCAGCAGCTTAAAGGTTGAGTTGGGGGCGAGGAGGCAGTACTTC
- | TRBJ2-7 | TRBD1 | TRBV10-2 | CASSLDRGEQYF | TGCGCCAGCAGCCTGGACAGGGGTGAGCAGTACTTC
once | TRBJ2-7 | - | TRBV6-1 | CASSEGTLSSYEQYF | TGTGCCAGCAGTGAGGGGACTTTGAGCTCCTACGAGCAGTACTTC
- | TRBJ2-1 | - | TRBV6-1 | CALARGSYNEQFF | TGTGCCCTCGCCCGGGGATCCTACAATGAGCAGTTCTTC
once | TRBJ2-1 | - | TRBV7-9 | CASNVLPNEQFF | TGTGCCAGCAACGTACTCCCCAATGAGCAGTTCTTC
- | TRBJ1-2 | - | TRBV6-5 | CASIASGQNYGYTF | TGTGCCAGCATCGCGTCAGGGCAAAACTATGGCTACACCTTC
- | TRBJ2-1 | - | TRBV27 | CASSPGRDRPYNEQFF | TGTGCCAGCAGTCCAGGGCGGGACAGACCCTACAATGAGCAGTTCTTC
- | TRBJ1-2 | TRBD1 | TRBV7-2 | CASSYLGQDSYGYTF | TGTGCCAGCAGCTATCTCGGACAGGACTCGTATGGCTACACCTTC
- | TRBJ2-7 | - | TRBV4-2 | CASSQVQLVMAYEQYF | TGTGCCAGCAGCCAAGTACAGTTAGTCATGGCGTACGAGCAGTACTTC
- | TRBJ1-1 | - | TRBV7-8 | CASSSWNRNTEAFF | TGTGCCAGCAGCTCGTGGAACAGGAACACTGAAGCTTTCTTT
once | TRBJ1-2 | TRBD1 | TRBV6-5 | CASRPGGIYGYTF | TGTGCCAGCAGGCCAGGGGGCATTTATGGCTACACCTTC
few | TRBJ1-2 | - | TRBV28 | CASHPPGEYGYTF | TGTGCCAGCCATCCGCCTGGAGAGTATGGCTACACCTTC
- | TRBJ2-3 | - | TRBV12-2 | CASRSTGTSGRALGTDTQYF | TGTGCAAGTCGCTCAACCGGGACTAGCGGGAGAGCCTTAGGCACAGATACGCAGTATTTT
- | TRBJ2-2 | TRBD2 | TRBV9 | CASSVGASGTGELFF | TGTGCCAGCAGCGTAGGGGCTAGCGGGACCGGGGAGCTGTTTTTT
- | TRBJ2-3 | - | TRBV19 | CASSMVQGPSATQYF | TGTGCCAGTAGTATGGTTCAGGGTCCGTCCGCTACGCAGTATTTT
- | TRBJ2-1 | TRBD1 | TRBV13 | CASSLGKTGGSYNEQFF | TGTGCCAGCAGCTTAGGCAAGACAGGGGGCAGTTACAATGAGCAGTTCTTC
- | TRBJ1-5 | - | TRBV7-3 | CASSLSRDQPQHF | TGTGCCAGCAGCTTGAGTCGGGATCAGCCCCAGCATTTT
- | TRBJ2-3 | - | TRBV5-6 | CASSLALGGGTDTQYF | TGTGCCAGCAGCTTGGCCCTCGGAGGGGGCACAGATACGCAGTATTTT
- | TRBJ2-1 | TRBD2 | TRBV19 | CASKPGGRINEQFF | TGTGCCAGTAAACCGGGGGGACGGATAAATGAGCAGTTCTTC
few | TRBJ1-1 | - | TRBV6-1 | CASNGRTDSEAFF | TGTGCCAGCAATGGCAGGACAGACAGTGAAGCTTTCTTT
- | TRBJ2-5 | - | TRBV5-4 | CASSLGLQGRETQYF | TGTGCCAGCAGCCTAGGACTACAGGGGAGAGAGACCCAGTACTTC
- | TRBJ1-1 | - | TRBV10-3 | CAISERSMEGVNTEAFF | TGTGCCATCAGTGAACGCAGCATGGAAGGGGTGAACACTGAAGCTTTCTTT
- | TRBJ2-1 | - | TRBV7-9 | CSSSFEKGRGNEQFF | TGTTCCAGCAGCTTTGAGAAGGGGCGAGGCAATGAGCAGTTCTTC
- | TRBJ2-7 | TRBD2 | TRBV7-8 | CASSPEGLAVLPYEQYF | TGTGCCAGCAGCCCCGAAGGACTAGCGGTATTACCCTACGAGCAGTACTTC
- | TRBJ2-3 | TRBD1 | TRBV6-5 | CASSYWGDRGDTQYF | TGTGCCAGCAGTTACTGGGGTGACAGGGGAGATACGCAGTATTTT
once | TRBJ2-1 | - | TRBV4-1 | CASSQERLVVAPERNEQFF | TGCGCCAGCAGCCAAGAACGACTGGTGGTGGCGCCGGAAAGGAATGAGCAGTTCTTC
- | TRBJ2-1 | TRBD2 | TRBV9 | CASSVQLAGANEQFF | TGTGCCAGCAGCGTCCAACTAGCGGGAGCCAATGAGCAGTTCTTC
- | TRBJ1-2 | - | TRBV5-6 | CASSEQGINGYTF | TGTGCCAGCAGCGAACAGGGAATCAATGGCTACACCTTC